These 5 T cell receptor beta chains originate from one sample sequenced in a study of blood T cell repertoires in COVID-19. Sequencing was performed with immunoSEQ multiplex PCR; in TCRdb, only in-frame clones are kept and a portion is missing. The sample carries about 150,000 clones, about 85% recorded once. Sequencing was carried out using peripheral blood. Receptor source: a man aged 60 to 75 with COVID-19, enrolled during active disease.

This clone was found a few times. This rearrangement joins TRBV7-3 to TRBJ2-5; TRBD1 matches at 7 bases. This CDR3 spans 14 amino acids. Germline assignment: CDR1 SGHTA and CDR2 FQGTGA. The V and J ends lost 6 bases and 5 bases, in that order; junction bases with no gene match: 9. The DNA of the CDR3 is TGTGCCAGCAGTCTACAGGGGATAGGGGAGACCCAGTACTTC. It specifies CASSLQGIGETQYF.

Comment on this clone: Compared with germline, one end of the junction differs, possibly owing to a read error. The rearrangement links TRBV7-9 to TRBJ1-1; 12 bases are shared with TRBD1. CDR3 length: 16 amino acids. Germline lookup yields CDR1 SEHNR and CDR2 FQNEAQ (reference sequence). The chain's CDR3 is CASRGDRGRLNTEAFF. DNA for the CDR3: TGTGCCAGCAGGGGGGACAGGGGGCGATTGAATACTGAAGCTTTCTTT.

This chain uses TRBV28 with TRBJ1-2; D not certain. Trimming took off 2 bases at V and 7 bases at J, with 11 bases between the two ends. This CDR3 region has 13 residues. The V gene's germline CDR1 is MDHEN and CDR2 SYDVKM. This CDR3 is CASSLAGISGYTF. DNA of the CDR3: TGTGCCAGCAGTTTAGCCGGGATTAGTGGCTACACCTTC.

The chain couples TRBV7-2 to TRBJ2-7; TRBD2 aligns across 9 bases. V was clipped by 8 bases and J by 3 bases; unmatched bases: 11. Germline V lookup: CDR1 SGHTA, CDR2 FQGNSA. This CDR3 contains 15 residues. CDR3 region: CASQVGGLASYEQYF. The CDR3 DNA sequence: TGTGCCAGCCAAGTCGGGGGACTAGCAAGCTACGAGCAGTACTTC.

The chain is built from TRBV2 and TRBJ1-5; 10 nucleotides agree with TRBD1. Per the germline V gene, CDR1 is SNHLY and CDR2 is FYNNEI. V trimming: 5 bases; J trimming: 1 base; junction bases outside the gene matches: 5. This CDR3 has 16 amino acids. CDR3 DNA: TGTGCCAGCAGTCAGGACAGGGGGGACAGCAATCAGCCCCAGCATTTT. Protein: CASSQDRGDSNQPQHF.